This T cell receptor beta chain was observed in a study of blood T cell repertoires in COVID-19. Study summary: PBMCs, B-cell-depleted T cells, or T cells were the source of the cDNA or gDNA that made up the material.

The CDR3 is 12 residues long. The ends were cut back, 3 bases at V and 8 bases at J, with 10 bases in the middle. Generated by immunoSEQ multiplex PCR, the TCRdb table keeps only in-frame clones and is missing some. Of fewer than 350,000 clones listed, about 90% were seen once; the top ten hold around 8%. The source of this sequence is a woman aged 45-59 years who had recovered from COVID-19. This sequence joins TRBV12-3 or TRBV12-4 and TRBJ1-2; unclear D gene. Sample: peripheral blood. The DNA for the CDR3 is TGTGCCAGCAGTTTTGCCGGGGTCGGCTACACCTTC. Translated: CASSFAGVGYTF.